The 22 T cell receptor beta chains presented below share a single source sample, sequenced in a study of T cells in Graves' hyperthyroidism and ophthalmopathy. TCR beta CDR3 regions were amplified from RNA. The study used the HTBI primer set for a first-round RT-PCR of the TCR CDR3. MiXCR, applied by TCRdb to the multiplex PCR reads, yields one record per CDR3 protein. Of hundreds of thousands of distinct CDR3 sequences listed, roughly 15% were seen once; the top ten hold roughly a tenth. Sample: blood. All receptors derive from a young woman with Graves' hyperthyroidism.

The V and J genes are TRBV7-8 and TRBJ2-2; 12 positions match TRBD1. CDR3 length equals 16 residues. V was pared by 5 bases and J by 7 bases, with 8 bases of the junction left unmatched. CDR1 SGHVS and CDR2 FQNEAQ come from the germline V gene. CDR3 coding DNA: TGTGCCAGCAGCGCCCGGGACAGGGGGCTTATCGGGGAGCTGTTTTTT. Translated: CASSARDRGLIGELFF. The whole variable domain, remainder taken from reference TRBV7-8 and TRBJ2-2, is GAGVSQSPRYKVAKRGQDVALRCDPISGHVSLFWYQQALGQGPEFLTYFQNEAQLDKSGLPSDRFFAERPEGSVSTLKIQRTQQEDSAVYLCASSARDRGLIGELFFGEGSRLTVL.

The chain links TRBV7-9 to TRBJ1-2, with 7 bases lining up with TRBD1. The CDR3 runs to 13 residues. Losses at the gene ends were 10 bases for V and 8 bases for J; bases not matched to a gene: 13. The germline V gene encodes CDR1 SEHNR and CDR2 FQNEAQ (reference sequence). The CDR3 protein is CAIGTEGFNGYTF. The CDR3 DNA follows: TGTGCCATCGGGACAGAAGGTTTTAACGGCTACACCTTC.

This clonotype has at least ten counts. This chain uses TRBV6-5 with TRBJ2-5; D is perhaps TRBD2 (6 bases). This CDR3 has 18 amino acids. Trimming shortened V by 2 bases and J by 7 bases, and 26 bases separated the two germline ends. The germline CDR1 and CDR2 sequences are MNHEY and SVGAGI. This CDR3 is CASSYAGRHASAGGTQYF. The DNA of the CDR3 is TGTGCCAGCAGTTACGCCGGTCGTCATGCTAGCGCGGGCGGGACCCAGTACTTC.

Of note for this clonotype: Since a much larger clone is just one base distant, this may be a read error. This sequence joins TRBV6-2 or TRBV6-3 and TRBJ1-2, with a weak D call TRBD1 (5 bases). Germline V gene sequence: CDR1 MNHEY, CDR2 SVGEGT. The CDR3 covers 14 residues. Trimming cost V 8 bases and J 1 base, with 14 bases left between them. CDR3 sequence: CASGETGHNYGYTF. In DNA form, the CDR3 reads TGTGCCAGCGGGGAAACGGGGCATAACTATGGCTACACCTTC.

This clonotype was detected ten times or more. The chain links TRBV7-9 to TRBJ2-7; no reliable D call. Deletions cut 3 bases from V and 3 bases from J, with 15 bases between. Germline V gene sequence: CDR1 SEHNR, CDR2 FQNEAQ (reference sequence). The CDR3 covers 15 residues. CDR3 region: CASSLTGGKIYEQYF. As DNA, the CDR3 is TGTGCCAGCAGCTTGACCGGCGGCAAAATCTACGAGCAGTACTTC.

This clonotype was detected many times. The chain combines TRBV11-2 with TRBJ2-1; the match to TRBD2 covers 11 bases. Germline V gene sequence: CDR1 SGHAT, CDR2 FQNNGV. V was pared by 2 bases and J by 5 bases, with 11 bases of the junction left unmatched. This CDR3 has 18 amino acids. CDR3 bases: TGTGCCAGCAGCTTATTTTTTTCGGCACTAGCGGGAGACAATGAGCAGTTCTTC. This encodes CASSLFFSALAGDNEQFF.

This clonotype appeared many times. The DNA for the CDR3 is TGTGCCAGCAGTGAACAGGGCTTTCAGCCCCAGCATTTT. It specifies CASSEQGFQPQHF. The chain couples TRBV6-1 to TRBJ1-5; a possible D gene is TRBD1 (5 bases). The CDR3 runs to 13 residues. From germline, CDR1 is MNHNS and CDR2 SASEGT. V lost 2 bases to trimming and J lost 6 bases, with 8 bases between them.

The sample holds a few counts of this clonotype. The V gene is TRBV4-1, the J gene TRBJ2-7; D remains ambiguous. Trimming took 0 bases from V and 6 from J, leaving 9 bases between them. Looked up from germline, CDR1 is MGHRA and CDR2 is YSYEKL. This CDR3 has 13 amino acids. As DNA, the CDR3 is TGCGCCAGCAGCCAAGAAGGAACTTTCGAGCAGTACTTC. Translation gives CASSQEGTFEQYF.

This clonotype was seen at least ten times. The chain joins TRBV2 to TRBJ2-3; 9 bases fit TRBD1. The junction had 15 bases not matched to a gene; V was cut back by 7 bases and J by 7 bases. Looked up from germline, CDR1 is SNHLY and CDR2 is FYNNEI. This CDR3 has 16 residues. The DNA for the CDR3 is TGTGCCAGCACCGATCCATCGGGACAGGGTAAATATACGCAGTATTTT. Its protein product is CASTDPSGQGKYTQYF.

In its sample, this clonotype was seen a few times. The chain is built from TRBV29-1 and TRBJ2-7; D call uncertain. The V and J ends lost 0 bases and 7 bases respectively, with 13 bases between them. Germline V gene lookup returns CDR1 SQVTM and CDR2 ANQGSEA. The CDR3 runs to 13 residues. DNA for the CDR3: TGCAGCGTTGAAGATAGTCAGCCCCCGGAGCAGTACTTC. It codes for CSVEDSQPPEQYF.

This chain connects TRBV20-1 to TRBJ2-2, with D possibly matching TRBD2 (6 bases). The CDR3 covers 15 residues. Germline-derived CDR1 and CDR2 are DFQATT and SNEGSKA (reference sequence). V lost 3 bases and J lost 2, with 13 bases in between. The CDR3 region is CSARKPGVNTGELFF. CDR3 DNA sequence: TGCAGTGCTAGGAAGCCGGGAGTAAACACCGGGGAGCTGTTTTTT.

At least ten counts were recorded for this clonotype. The CDR3 nucleotides read TGTGCCAGCAGTTACAGCCAGGGTTTAGGCGAGCAGTACTTC. Translation: CASSYSQGLGEQYF. This chain connects TRBV6-5 to TRBJ2-7, with a weak D call TRBD1 (5 bases). The V end was cut by 2 bases, the J end by 6 bases, with 14 bases between. CDR3 length equals 14 residues. The germline V gene has CDR1 MNHEY and CDR2 SVGAGI.

This clonotype was picked up many times. V usage is TRBV6-2 or TRBV6-3 and J usage is TRBJ2-1, with D tentatively TRBD2 (7 bases). With 7 bases removed from V and 2 bases from J, the gap between germline ends came to 27 bases. Germline assignment: CDR1 MNHEY and CDR2 SVGEGT. This CDR3 contains 19 residues. CDR3 in amino acids: CASIYFGKGGPGPYNEQFF. CDR3 sequence (DNA): TGTGCCAGCATCTACTTTGGGAAGGGGGGGCCTGGCCCCTACAATGAGCAGTTCTTC.

In this sample, this clonotype turned up a few times. DNA for the CDR3: TGTGCCAGCAGTAGGGGGACGGCGGTCCGGGAAGCTTTCTTT. Translation gives CASSRGTAVREAFF. The chain employs TRBV6-1 and TRBJ1-1, with D maybe TRBD1 (6 bases). Per germline, CDR1 MNHNS and CDR2 SASEGT. V lost 5 bases and J lost 8, with 18 bases in between. The CDR3 consists of 14 residues.

The chain has TRBV6-1 and TRBJ2-1, with TRBD2 matching over 8 bases. Germline V gene lookup returns CDR1 MNHNS and CDR2 SASEGT. The trim removed 10 bases at V and 2 bases at J, leaving 10 bases unmatched. The CDR3 has 15 amino acids. The CDR3 reads CATPGREGPYNEQFF. The CDR3 nucleotides read TGTGCCACCCCCGGCCGGGAGGGCCCCTACAATGAGCAGTTCTTC.

This clonotype came up many times. This sequence joins TRBV12-3 or TRBV12-4 and TRBJ1-1; possible D gene TRBD1, 6 bases. This CDR3 contains 13 residues. Trimming shortened V by 7 bases and J by 4 bases, and 13 bases separated the two germline ends. The CDR3 bases are TGTGCCAGCAACGGAGGGGGGGTCACTGAAGCTTTCTTT. It translates to CASNGGGVTEAFF.

This clonotype was counted at least ten times. The rearrangement joins TRBV2 to TRBJ1-4; 8 bases agree with TRBD1. Germline CDR1 reads SNHLY; CDR2 reads FYNNEI. This CDR3 has 14 amino acids. Unmatched junction bases numbered 6, after V lost 5 bases and J lost 7 bases. The CDR3: CASSFQGAREKLFF. The CDR3 DNA reads as TGTGCCAGCAGTTTTCAGGGGGCGCGTGAAAAACTGTTTTTT.

This clonotype occurred a few times. V gene TRBV19 combines with J gene TRBJ1-5; D gene ambiguous. The CDR3 is 16 residues long. Looked up from germline, CDR1 is LNHDA and CDR2 is SQIVND (reference sequence). The germline V and J ends were trimmed by 3 bases and 5 bases, with 17 bases remaining between them. This CDR3 is CASSIFYPGKDQPQHF. Here the CDR3 DNA reads TGTGCCAGTAGTATTTTCTACCCCGGGAAAGATCAGCCCCAGCATTTT.

In its sample, this clonotype was seen many times. V is TRBV3-1 and J is TRBJ2-6; D ambiguous. V was trimmed by 3 bases and J by 9 bases, leaving 6 bases between them. This CDR3 region has 12 residues. CDR1 and CDR2 from the germline V gene are LGHDT and YNNKEL (reference sequence). The CDR3, as DNA: TGTGCCAGCAGCCACTTGGGCAACGTCCTGACTTTC. Translated, it gives CASSHLGNVLTF.

This clonotype was counted only a few times. The V call is TRBV30, the J call TRBJ2-7; the match to TRBD2 covers 8 bases. This CDR3 is built from 17 residues. After removal of 1 base from V and 2 bases from J, the junction contained 13 bases not matched to a gene. From germline, CDR1 is GTSNPN and CDR2 SVGIG (reference sequence). CDR3 sequence reads: CAWSAGSWREAPYEQYF. CDR3 coding DNA: TGTGCCTGGAGTGCCGGGTCTTGGCGGGAGGCCCCCTACGAGCAGTACTTC.

This clonotype was picked up many times. The CDR3 coding sequence is TGCAGTGCGCAGTATGGGCTCTACGAGCAGTACTTC. Translated, it gives CSAQYGLYEQYF. The V call is TRBV20-1, the J call TRBJ2-7; D unclear. The CDR3 has 12 amino acids. With 6 bases removed from V and 3 bases from J, the gap between germline ends came to 12 bases. Germline V gives CDR1 DFQATT, CDR2 SNEGSKA (reference sequence).

This clonotype was observed at least ten times. The chain has TRBV2 and TRBJ2-7, with D perhaps matching TRBD1 (5 bases). V lost 6 bases and J 0 bases, leaving 18 bases between the germline ends. The germline V gene has CDR1 SNHLY and CDR2 FYNNEI. The CDR3 runs 16 residues. The CDR3 is CASSLISRVSSYEQYF. The CDR3 DNA is TGTGCCAGCAGCCTAATCTCCAGGGTTAGCTCCTACGAGCAGTACTTC.